This T cell receptor (beta chain) was obtained from a study of cytomegalovirus exposure and HLA in healthy donors. Findings of the study overall: A later analysis reportedly identified an Asian-associated ancestry cluster as carrying fewer N-insertions than the roughly 600-donor mean. The study put some 150 TCR beta chains on its list as cytomegalovirus-associated. It emerged from a later analysis that several of the most significant clusters appeared to be linked to common viral pathogens.

This clone showed up just a few times. Its antigen is not known. A multiplex PCR was run with 60 Vbeta primers and 13 Jbeta primers. Using immunoSEQ multiplex PCR, the repertoire was profiled, and TCRdb retains in-frame clones only, with some absent. Of 110,000 or so clones listed, 67% are singletons. V lost 6 bases to trimming and J lost 8 bases, with 17 bases between them. From germline, CDR1 is SGHVS and CDR2 FNYEAQ. The CDR3 contains 14 residues. The sequencing sample was made of PBMCs. This chain connects TRBV7-6 to TRBJ2-1, with TRBD2 as a possible D gene (5 bases). The TCR comes from a man between 18 and 29 years old in good health and CMV-seropositive. The CDR3 DNA reads as TGTGCCAGCAGTAGAATGGACTGGTCTCATGAGCAGTTCTTC. It translates to CASSRMDWSHEQFF. The full variable domain, its missing parts supplied by reference TRBV7-6 and TRBJ2-1, is GAGVSQSPRYKVTKRGQDVALRCDPISGHVSLYWYRQALGQGPEFLTYFNYEAQQDKSGLPNDRFSAERPEGSISTLTIQRTEQRDSAMYRCASSRMDWSHEQFFGPGTRLTVL.